This TCR beta chain stems from a study of tumor and adjacent non-tumor tissue in lung cancer (dated by TCRdb to 2017 to 2018). Context from the whole study: Of the cohort, 11 to 12 patients had adenocarcinoma, 2 had squamous cell carcinoma and 1 had small cell lung cancer. The approximately 15 enrolled patients, of whom about 10 were men and 5 were women, were aged about 31 to 85 years and were diagnosed with TNM stage I to III disease. Some 30 paired specimens, one tumor and one normal lung sample per patient, were profiled by TCRbeta CDR3 sequencing. The study compared bulk TCRbeta repertoires between lung tumor tissue and matched distant non-tumor lung tissue from around 16 lung cancer patients. Sequencing produced 130,000,000 or so productive TCRbeta reads in total, an average of approximately 4 million reads per sample.

A distance of 16 bases separates the germline ends of V and J, which lose 1 base and 7 bases respectively. The germline V gene gives CDR1 as LGHNA and CDR2 as YSLEER. Reading from cysteine to phenylalanine, the CDR3 counts 16 amino acids. The entry retains the CDR3 DNA only, 48 bases that are in frame from base 1. The sample holds a few counts of this clonotype. Its binding antigen is unknown. This could be a read error, since a much larger clone is one nucleotide away. Receptor libraries were prepared by multiplex PCR. These reads were obtained on an Illumina HiSeq 2500. TCRbeta libraries were constructed through three rounds of nested PCR with primers (Table S4) according to protocols adapted from ARM-PCR. PCR products of 200-500 bp were gel-excised and purified with the QIAquick gel extraction kit before sequencing. The original methods were these. Reads were cleaned using Trimmomatic, were merged into complete CDR3 sequences using FLASH, and were assigned to V(D)J germline segments using MiTCR. VDJtools was used to compute clonal diversity as the inverse Simpson's index. Productive reads were defined as in-frame sequences without a premature stop codon. In TCRdb, the public reads were trimmed at Q25 with fastp and aligned with MiXCR, with productive beta chains retained. Identical CDR3 proteins give one entry, which carries the most common genes and DNA. In this record, the V and J calls reflect TCRdb's handling and not the investigators' own analysis. The sample includes around 80,000 distinct CDR3 sequences, with about four fifths observed a single time. The ten largest clones represent less than 60% of the sample.

Overall study results and their limits: TCR diversity was significantly higher in younger patients, and higher tumor TCR diversity was associated with shorter overall and disease-free survival. Because peripheral blood was not sequenced, the blood TCRbeta repertoires of the lung cancer patients in the study went unexamined. With only approximately 16 patients in the cohort, the authors noted that larger samples and more detailed clinical data are needed. Neither the sequencing platform nor unique molecular identifiers are named or mentioned anywhere in the methods. In normal lung, the top 100 clones accounted for a significantly larger cumulative share of the repertoire than in tumor tissue. Tumor tissue showed significantly higher TCR diversity (inverse Simpson) than normal lung tissue, at around 460 vs 160 (P = 0.0075, Mann-Whitney U test).

RNA was isolated from bulk unsorted tissue, and RNA quality was assessed with a NanoDrop ND-1000 and an Agilent 2100. For the normal lung samples, distant non-tumor tissue was collected more than 3 cm away from the tumor edge. All donors had newly diagnosed lung cancer, had not received prior chemotherapy, and were admitted for thoracic surgery in China between August and November 2014. Anyone who had undergone radiotherapy or chemotherapy before, or who had another cancer at the same time, was left out of the study. Surgical tissue pieces of roughly 1-2 cm3 were preserved in RNAlater solution and were kept at -80 degrees C until use.

The sample consisted of distant non-tumor lung tissue. The TCR comes from a man aged 55-75 years with non-small cell lung cancer. The receptor chain draws on TRBV4-3 and TRBJ1-4; the best D guess is TRBD1, with 6 bases matching. The CDR3 region reads CASSQGRGIGSEKLFF. The nucleotide sequence reads TGCGCCAGCAGCCAAGGGAGGGGGATCGGGAGTGAAAAACTGTTTTTT.